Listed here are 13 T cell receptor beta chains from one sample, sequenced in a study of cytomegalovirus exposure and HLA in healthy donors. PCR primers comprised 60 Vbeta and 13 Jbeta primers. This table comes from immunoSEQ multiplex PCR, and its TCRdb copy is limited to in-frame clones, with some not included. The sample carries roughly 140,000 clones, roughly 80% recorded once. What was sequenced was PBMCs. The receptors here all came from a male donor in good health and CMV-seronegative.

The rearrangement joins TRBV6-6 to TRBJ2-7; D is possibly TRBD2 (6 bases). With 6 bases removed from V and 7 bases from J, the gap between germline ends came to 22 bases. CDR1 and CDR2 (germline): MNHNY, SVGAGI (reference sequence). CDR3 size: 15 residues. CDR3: CASSHGGTGRREQYF. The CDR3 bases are TGTGCCAGCAGCCACGGGGGAACGGGACGGCGGGAGCAGTACTTC.

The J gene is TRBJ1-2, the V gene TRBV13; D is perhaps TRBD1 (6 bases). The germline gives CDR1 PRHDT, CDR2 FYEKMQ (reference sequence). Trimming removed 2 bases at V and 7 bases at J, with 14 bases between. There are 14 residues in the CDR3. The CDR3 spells CASSLRGKGGGYTF. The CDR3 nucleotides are TGTGCCAGCAGCTTAAGGGGAAAAGGGGGTGGCTACACCTTC.

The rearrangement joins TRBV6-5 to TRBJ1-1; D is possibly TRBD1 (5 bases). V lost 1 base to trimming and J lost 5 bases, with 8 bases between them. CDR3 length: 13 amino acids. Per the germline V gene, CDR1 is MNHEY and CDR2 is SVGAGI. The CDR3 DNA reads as TGTGCCAGCAGTTACTATGACAGAACTGAAGCTTTCTTT. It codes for CASSYYDRTEAFF.

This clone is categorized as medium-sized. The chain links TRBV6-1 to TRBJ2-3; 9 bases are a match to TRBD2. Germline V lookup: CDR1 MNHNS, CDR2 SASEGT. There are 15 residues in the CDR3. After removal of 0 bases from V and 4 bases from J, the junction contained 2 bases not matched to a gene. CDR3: CASSEASGSPDTQYF. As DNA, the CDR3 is TGTGCCAGCAGTGAAGCTAGCGGGAGCCCAGATACGCAGTATTTT.

CDR3: CASSYGGGDTQYF. DNA of the CDR3: TGCGCCAGCAGCTACGGCGGGGGAGATACGCAGTATTTT. The V call is TRBV5-1, the J call TRBJ2-3; 7 bases match TRBD2. CDR3 size: 13 residues. Unmatched junction bases numbered 3, after V lost 3 bases and J lost 5 bases. Germline CDR1 and CDR2: SGHRS and YFSETQ.

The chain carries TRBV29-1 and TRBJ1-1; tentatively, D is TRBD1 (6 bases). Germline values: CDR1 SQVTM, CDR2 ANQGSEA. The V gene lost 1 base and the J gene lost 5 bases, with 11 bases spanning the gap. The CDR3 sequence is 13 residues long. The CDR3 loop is CSVEGQATTEAFF. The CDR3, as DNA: TGCAGCGTTGAAGGACAGGCGACAACTGAAGCTTTCTTT.

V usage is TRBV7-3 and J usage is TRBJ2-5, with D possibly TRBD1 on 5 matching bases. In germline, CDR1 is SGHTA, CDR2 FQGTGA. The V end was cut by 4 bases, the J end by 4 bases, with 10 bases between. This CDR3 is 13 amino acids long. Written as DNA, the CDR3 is TGTGCCAGCAGCTCCAGGGTAGTAGAGACCCAGTACTTC. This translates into CASSSRVVETQYF. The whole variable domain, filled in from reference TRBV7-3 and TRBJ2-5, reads GAGVSQTPSNKVTEKGKYVELRCDPISGHTALYWYRQSLGQGPEFLIYFQGTGAADDSGLPNDRFFAVRPEGSVSTLKIQRTERGDSAVYLCASSSRVVETQYFGPGTRLLVL.

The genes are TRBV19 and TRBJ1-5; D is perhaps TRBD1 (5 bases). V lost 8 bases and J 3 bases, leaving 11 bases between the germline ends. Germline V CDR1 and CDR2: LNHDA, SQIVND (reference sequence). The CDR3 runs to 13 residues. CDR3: CASCDSLNQPQHF. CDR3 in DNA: TGTGCCAGTTGCGACAGCCTCAATCAGCCCCAGCATTTT. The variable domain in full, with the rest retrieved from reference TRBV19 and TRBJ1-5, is DGGITQSPKYLFRKEGQNVTLSCEQNLNHDAMYWYRQDPGQGLRLIYYSQIVNDFQKGDIAEGYSVSREKKESFPLTVTSAQKNPTAFYLCASCDSLNQPQHFGDGTRLSIL.

The CDR3 DNA reads TGTGCCACCAGCAGTCGACTAGCGGGAGGGGATGAGCAGTTCTTC. Protein: CATSSRLAGGDEQFF. The chain is built from TRBV15 and TRBJ2-1; 14 bases match TRBD2. CDR1 LNHNV and CDR2 YYDKDF come from the germline V gene (reference sequence). CDR3 size: 15 residues. Trimming removed 3 bases from V and 8 bases from J; junction bases left unmatched: 3. Filled out from reference TRBV15 and TRBJ2-1, the complete variable domain reads DAMVIQNPRYQVTQFGKPVTLSCSQTLNHNVMYWYQQKSSQAPKLLFHYYDKDFNNEADTPDNFQSRRPNTSFCFLDIRSPGLGDTAMYLCATSSRLAGGDEQFFGPGTRLTVL.

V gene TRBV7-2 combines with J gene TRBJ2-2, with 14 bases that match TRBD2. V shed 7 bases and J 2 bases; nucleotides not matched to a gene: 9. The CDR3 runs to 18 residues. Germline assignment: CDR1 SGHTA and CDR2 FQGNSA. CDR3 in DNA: TGTGCCAGCACCACGATTGGGACTAGCGGGGGTAACACCGGGGAGCTGTTTTTT. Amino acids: CASTTIGTSGGNTGELFF.

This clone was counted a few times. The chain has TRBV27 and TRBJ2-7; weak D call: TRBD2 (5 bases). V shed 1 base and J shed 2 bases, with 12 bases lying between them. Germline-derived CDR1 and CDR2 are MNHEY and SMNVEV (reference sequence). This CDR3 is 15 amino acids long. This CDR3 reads CASSLWEKPAYEQYF. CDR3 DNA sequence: TGTGCCAGCAGTTTATGGGAGAAGCCGGCCTACGAGCAGTACTTC.

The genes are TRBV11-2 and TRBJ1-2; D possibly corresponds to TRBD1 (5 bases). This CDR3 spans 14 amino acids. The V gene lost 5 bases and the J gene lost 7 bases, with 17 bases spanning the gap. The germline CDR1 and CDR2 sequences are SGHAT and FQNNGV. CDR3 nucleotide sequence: TGTGCCAGCAGCCCCCCCACAGGAAGGGCTGGCTACACCTTC. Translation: CASSPPTGRAGYTF.

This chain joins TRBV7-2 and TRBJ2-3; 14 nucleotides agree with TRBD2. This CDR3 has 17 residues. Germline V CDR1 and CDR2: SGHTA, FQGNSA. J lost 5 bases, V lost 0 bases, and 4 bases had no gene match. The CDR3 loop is CASSLAGLAGGQDTQYF. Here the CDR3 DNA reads TGTGCCAGCAGCTTAGCCGGACTAGCGGGGGGTCAAGATACGCAGTATTTT.